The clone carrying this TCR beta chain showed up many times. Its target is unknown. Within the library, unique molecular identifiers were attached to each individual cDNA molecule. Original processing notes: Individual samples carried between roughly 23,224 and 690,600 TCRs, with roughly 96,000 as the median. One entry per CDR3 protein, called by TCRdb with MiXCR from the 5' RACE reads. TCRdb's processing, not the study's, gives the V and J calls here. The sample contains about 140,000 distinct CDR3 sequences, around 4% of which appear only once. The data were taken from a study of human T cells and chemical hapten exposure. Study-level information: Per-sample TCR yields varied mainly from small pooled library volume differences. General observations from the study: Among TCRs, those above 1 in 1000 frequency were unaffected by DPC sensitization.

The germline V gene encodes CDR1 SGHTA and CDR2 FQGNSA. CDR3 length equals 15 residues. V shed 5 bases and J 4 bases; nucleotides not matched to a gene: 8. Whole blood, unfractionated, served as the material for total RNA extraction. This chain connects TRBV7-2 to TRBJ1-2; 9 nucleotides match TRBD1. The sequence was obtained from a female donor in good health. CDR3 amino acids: CASSPPGQGAYGYTF. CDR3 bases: TGTGCCAGCAGCCCGCCGGGACAGGGTGCCTATGGCTACACCTTC.